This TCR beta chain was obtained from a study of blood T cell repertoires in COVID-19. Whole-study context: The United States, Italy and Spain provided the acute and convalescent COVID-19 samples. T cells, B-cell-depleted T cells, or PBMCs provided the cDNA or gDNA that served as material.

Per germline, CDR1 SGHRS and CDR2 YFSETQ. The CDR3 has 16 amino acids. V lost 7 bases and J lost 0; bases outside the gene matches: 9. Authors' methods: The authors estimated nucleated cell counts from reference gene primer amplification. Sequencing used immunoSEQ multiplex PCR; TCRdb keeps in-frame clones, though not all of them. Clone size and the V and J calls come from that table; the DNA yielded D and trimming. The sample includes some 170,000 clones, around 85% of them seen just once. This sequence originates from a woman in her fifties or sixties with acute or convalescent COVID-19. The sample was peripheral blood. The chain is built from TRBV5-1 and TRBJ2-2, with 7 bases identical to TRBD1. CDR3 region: CASSIQGFSNTGELFF. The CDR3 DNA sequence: TGCGCCAGCTCGATACAGGGGTTTTCGAACACCGGGGAGCTGTTTTTT.